Each of the 26 T cell receptor beta chains below was sequenced from the same sample in a study of shared clonotypes between healthy human individuals. The assay was immunoSEQ multiplex PCR, and TCRdb's table has in-frame clones only and misses some. This table has approximately 530,000 clones, 90% to 97% appearing once. Sequenced sample: naive CD4+ T cells sorted from blood. Stated subset: CD45RA+ positively selected. The receptors stem from a woman aged 25 to 45 in good health.

This clone was recorded only once. V is TRBV25-1 and J is TRBJ1-2, with D unclear. The CDR3 consists of 15 residues. Trimming stripped 2 bases from V and 0 bases from J, with 10 bases between. Germline V lookup: CDR1 MGHDK, CDR2 SYGVNS. The CDR3 sequence: CASSEIGSPNYGYTF. CDR3 DNA: TGTGCCAGCAGTGAAATAGGGAGTCCTAACTATGGCTACACCTTC.

This chain links TRBV27 with TRBJ2-5; 8 bases map to TRBD1. Germline V gene sequence: CDR1 MNHEY, CDR2 SMNVEV (reference sequence). The CDR3 has 15 residues. V was clipped by 0 bases and J by 5 bases; unmatched bases: 5. The CDR3 sequence is CASSLSGTGRETQYF. The CDR3 DNA follows: TGTGCCAGCAGTTTATCCGGGACAGGACGGGAGACCCAGTACTTC.

V gene TRBV20-1 combines with J gene TRBJ2-3; D unresolved. Germline loops: CDR1 DFQATT, CDR2 SNEGSKA (reference sequence). This CDR3 has 9 amino acids. Trimming took off 8 bases at V and 6 bases at J, with 6 bases between the two ends. CDR3 in amino acids: CSLGDTQYF. The CDR3, as DNA: TGCAGTTTGGGGGATACGCAGTATTTT.

This clone has only one observation. The rearrangement joins TRBV27 to TRBJ2-3; 9 bases fit TRBD1. Germline assignment: CDR1 MNHEY and CDR2 SMNVEV (reference sequence). CDR3 length equals 16 residues. With 7 bases clipped from V and 2 bases from J, the junction kept 10 bases outside the gene matches. CDR3 DNA: TGTGCCAGCAAGGGACAGGGCTTATTATCCACAGATACGCAGTATTTT. Encoded protein: CASKGQGLLSTDTQYF.

The V and J genes are TRBV7-3 and TRBJ2-2; D not resolved. Looked up from germline, CDR1 is SGHTA and CDR2 is FQGTGA. This CDR3 comprises 13 residues. V was shortened by 5 bases and J by 3 bases, with 7 bases between the two germline ends. This chain's CDR3 is CASSPKDTGELFF. The CDR3 DNA sequence: TGTGCCAGCAGCCCTAAAGACACCGGGGAGCTGTTTTTT.

The rearrangement links TRBV6-6 to TRBJ1-2, with TRBD1 matching 7 bases. The CDR3 totals 15 residues. Germline values: CDR1 MNHNY, CDR2 SVGAGI (reference sequence). With V trimmed by 5 bases and J by 9 bases, 15 bases remained unmatched. Here the CDR3 DNA reads TGTGCCAGCAGTACCCCGACAGGGCAGGGGCTGCGCTACACCTTC. Protein: CASSTPTGQGLRYTF.

The V and J genes are TRBV5-1 and TRBJ2-7; D remains ambiguous. CDR3 length: 14 amino acids. Germline-derived CDR1 and CDR2 are SGHRS and YFSETQ. Trimming cost V 5 bases and J 4 bases, with 16 bases left between them. The CDR3 spells CASRSDPTGYEQYF. The CDR3 DNA follows: TGCGCCAGCAGATCGGACCCGACCGGGTACGAGCAGTACTTC.

The chain employs TRBV5-1 and TRBJ2-7, with TRBD2 identical over 10 bases. This CDR3 is built from 15 residues. The germline V gene has CDR1 SGHRS and CDR2 YFSETQ. Unmatched junction bases numbered 4, after V lost 0 bases and J lost 4 bases. CDR3 amino acids: CASSLESGRGYEQYF. CDR3 bases: TGCGCCAGCAGCTTGGAGAGCGGGAGGGGTTACGAGCAGTACTTC. Full variable domain (rest looked up from reference TRBV5-1 and TRBJ2-7): KAGVTQTPRYLIKTRGQQVTLSCSPISGHRSVSWYQQTPGQGLQFLFEYFSETQRNKGNFPGRFSGRQFSNSRSEMNVSTLELGDSALYLCASSLESGRGYEQYFGPGTRLTVT.

V gene TRBV5-3 combines with J gene TRBJ2-7; D possibly corresponds to TRBD2 (6 bases). TRBV5-3 is flagged as an ORF with uncertain function. The CDR3 covers 14 residues. Between the trimmed V and J ends, which lost 1 base and 3 bases, there was a span of 11 bases. CDR3 nucleotides: TGTGCCAGAAGCTTGAAACTAGCCATCTACGAGCAGTACTTC. Protein sequence: CARSLKLAIYEQYF.

This rearrangement joins TRBV9 to TRBJ2-5, with 7 bases lining up with TRBD2. The ends lost 4 bases at V and 4 bases at J; junction bases unmatched: 7. CDR1 is SGDLS and CDR2 is YYNGEE in the germline V gene. The CDR3 sequence is 14 residues long. CDR3 DNA sequence: TGTGCCAGCAGCTCCAGGACTAGTGGAGAGACCCAGTACTTC. It encodes CASSSRTSGETQYF.

The chain uses TRBV6-5 and TRBJ1-2; no definite D call. This CDR3 contains 15 residues. The ends were cut back, 4 bases at V and 2 bases at J, with 14 bases in the middle. Germline V gene data show CDR1 as MNHEY and CDR2 as SVGAGI. The CDR3 here is CASSSSRRANYGYTF. The CDR3 DNA follows: TGTGCCAGCAGTTCGTCTAGGAGGGCCAACTATGGCTACACCTTC.

The chain joins TRBV28 to TRBJ2-7; weak D call: TRBD2 (5 bases). Deletions cut 5 bases from V and 0 bases from J, with 5 bases between. The V gene's germline CDR1 is MDHEN and CDR2 SYDVKM. The CDR3 spans 12 residues. The CDR3 reads CASSRDSYEQYF. Here the CDR3 DNA reads TGTGCCAGCAGTCGGGACTCCTACGAGCAGTACTTC.

The rearrangement uses TRBV9 and TRBJ2-2, with D perhaps matching TRBD1 (6 bases). CDR3 length equals 16 residues. The V and J ends lost 0 bases and 3 bases respectively, with 12 bases between them. The germline gives CDR1 SGDLS, CDR2 YYNGEE. The CDR3 DNA sequence: TGTGCCAGCAGCGTAGGGCCAGGGGCGGACACCGGGGAGCTGTTTTTT. Its translation is CASSVGPGADTGELFF. Full variable domain (remainder filled in from reference TRBV9 and TRBJ2-2): DSGVTQTPKHLITATGQRVTLRCSPRSGDLSVYWYQQSLDQGLQFLIQYYNGEERAKGNILERFSAQQFPDLHSELNLSSLELGDSALYFCASSVGPGADTGELFFGEGSRLTVL.

This chain links TRBV5-1 with TRBJ2-1, with TRBD1 matching over 9 bases. Germline trimming cut 4 bases from V and 9 bases from J; bases unmatched to any gene: 8. The CDR3 runs 14 residues. The germline V gene has CDR1 SGHRS and CDR2 YFSETQ. For the CDR3, the DNA is TGCGCCAGCAGCCGGGACAGGGAAGCGATTGAGCAGTTCTTC. It yields the protein CASSRDREAIEQFF.

The chain is built from TRBV4-2 and TRBJ2-3, with 11 bases aligning to TRBD2. CDR1 and CDR2 from the germline V gene are LGHNA and YNFKEQ. The V segment lost 0 bases and the J segment 5 bases; nucleotides outside the gene matches: 7. The CDR3 length is 17 residues. In DNA, the CDR3 is TGTGCCAGCAGCCAAGAAGTAGCGGGAGGGCCGGGAGATACGCAGTATTTT. Its translation is CASSQEVAGGPGDTQYF.

Concerning this clone itself: This specimen includes other DNA sequences encoding the same CDR3. This chain joins TRBV5-1 and TRBJ1-1; the D is unclear. The germline CDR1 and CDR2 sequences are SGHRS and YFSETQ. V was cut by 4 bases and J by 0 bases, with 1 base left in between. This CDR3 is 11 amino acids long. CDR3 nucleotide sequence: TGCGCCAGCAGCCTGAACACTGAAGCTTTCTTT. As protein: CASSLNTEAFF.

In the case of this clone: The sample carries other DNA sequences with the same CDR3. The chain employs TRBV19 and TRBJ2-1; a weak D match, TRBD2 (6 bases). CDR1 and CDR2 from the germline V gene are LNHDA and SQIVND (reference sequence). CDR3 length: 15 residues. V shed 3 bases and J shed 4 bases, with 13 bases lying between them. The CDR3: CASSISREKYNEQFF. CDR3 coding DNA: TGTGCCAGTAGTATCTCGCGGGAAAAGTACAATGAGCAGTTCTTC.

The chain has TRBV28 and TRBJ1-2, with TRBD1 matching 8 bases. Germline CDR1 is MDHEN and CDR2 is SYDVKM. CDR3 length: 13 amino acids. The V gene end was trimmed by 6 bases and the J gene end by 4 bases; junction bases not matched to a gene: 4. The CDR3 reads CASRGQGSYGYTF. The CDR3 coding sequence is TGTGCCAGCAGAGGACAGGGATCCTATGGCTACACCTTC.

This chain joins TRBV19 and TRBJ2-2; no clear D. CDR1 is LNHDA, CDR2 SQIVND, per germline (reference sequence). V gave up 5 bases and J gave up 2 bases, with 12 bases separating them. This CDR3 is built from 15 residues. The CDR3 reads CASSPPIGNTGELFF. The CDR3 DNA reads as TGTGCCAGTAGTCCACCGATAGGAAACACCGGGGAGCTGTTTTTT.

The V gene is TRBV29-1, the J gene TRBJ2-7, with D perhaps matching TRBD2 (6 bases). V was shortened by 4 bases and J by 5 bases, with 15 bases between the two germline ends. Germline CDR1 and CDR2: SQVTM and ANQGSEA. This CDR3 has 13 amino acids. DNA of the CDR3: TGCAGCGTTGGGCGGGACCCTATGGACGAGCAGTACTTC. Encoded protein: CSVGRDPMDEQYF.

The V and J genes are TRBV2 and TRBJ2-7, with 8 bases fitting TRBD2. The CDR3 sequence is 12 residues long. Losses at the gene ends were 6 bases for V and 12 bases for J; bases not matched to a gene: 10. Germline lookup yields CDR1 SNHLY and CDR2 FYNNEI. CDR3 sequence (DNA): TGTGCCAGCAGCGACTCCGGGAGGGTCGCGTACTTC. It translates to CASSDSGRVAYF.

The chain couples TRBV5-1 to TRBJ2-7, with TRBD1 matching 8 bases. The length of the CDR3 is 15 residues. CDR1 and CDR2 from the germline V gene are SGHRS and YFSETQ. The ends lost 1 base at V and 6 bases at J; junction bases unmatched: 9. The CDR3 DNA follows: TGCGCCAGCAGCTTGTTGGCCGCAGGGGGCTTCGAGCAGTACTTC. Protein: CASSLLAAGGFEQYF.

The rearrangement joins TRBV29-1 to TRBJ2-6; 8 positions match TRBD1. Trimming at V came to 7 bases and at J to 0 bases, leaving 5 bases not matched to a gene. The germline CDR1 and CDR2 sequences are SQVTM and ANQGSEA. This CDR3 spans 15 amino acids. The chain's CDR3 is CSAGQGSSGANVLTF. CDR3 coding DNA: TGCAGCGCCGGACAGGGTAGCTCTGGGGCCAACGTCCTGACTTTC. Together with reference TRBV29-1 and TRBJ2-6, the CDR3 gives the full variable domain: SAVISQKPSRDICQRGTSLTIQCQVDSQVTMMFWYRQQPGQSLTLIATANQGSEATYESGFVIDKFPISRPNLTFSTLTVSNMSPEDSSIYLCSAGQGSSGANVLTFGAGSRLTVL.

This chain joins TRBV27 and TRBJ2-1; 12 bases map to TRBD2. From germline, CDR1 is MNHEY and CDR2 SMNVEV (reference sequence). The CDR3 runs to 14 residues. J lost 9 bases, V lost 6 bases, and 6 bases had no gene match. Here the CDR3 DNA reads TGTGCCAGCAGAGGACTAGCGGGAAGGGGTGAGCAGTTCTTC. Translation: CASRGLAGRGEQFF.

V usage is TRBV6-6 and J usage is TRBJ2-7, with TRBD1 as a possible D gene (5 bases). The CDR3 consists of 14 residues. V gave up 0 bases and J gave up 3 bases, with 9 bases separating them. Germline CDR1 reads MNHNY; CDR2 reads SVGAGI (reference sequence). CDR3 nucleotide sequence: TGTGCCAGCAGTTACTCAGGGGTCAGCTACGAGCAGTACTTC. Amino acids: CASSYSGVSYEQYF.

The chain employs TRBV7-2 and TRBJ2-7; 7 positions agree with TRBD2. This CDR3 region has 15 residues. With 1 base clipped from V and 0 bases from J, the junction kept 3 bases outside the gene matches. The germline V gene encodes CDR1 SGHTA and CDR2 FQGNSA. The chain's CDR3 is CASSLVGGSSYEQYF. The CDR3 DNA is TGTGCCAGCAGCTTAGTGGGCGGGAGCTCCTACGAGCAGTACTTC.